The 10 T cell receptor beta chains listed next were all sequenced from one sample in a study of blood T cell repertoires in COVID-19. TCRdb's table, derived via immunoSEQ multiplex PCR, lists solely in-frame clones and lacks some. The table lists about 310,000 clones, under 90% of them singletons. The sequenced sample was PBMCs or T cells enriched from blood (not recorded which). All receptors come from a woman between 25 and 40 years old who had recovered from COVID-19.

The CDR3 is CASSPGMNTEAFF. Here the CDR3 DNA reads TGTGCCAGCAGTCCAGGGATGAACACTGAAGCTTTCTTT. The rearrangement links TRBV12-3 or TRBV12-4 to TRBJ1-1, with TRBD1 as a possible D gene (5 bases). The CDR3 totals 13 residues. Trimming took 5 bases from V and 0 from J, leaving 7 bases between them.

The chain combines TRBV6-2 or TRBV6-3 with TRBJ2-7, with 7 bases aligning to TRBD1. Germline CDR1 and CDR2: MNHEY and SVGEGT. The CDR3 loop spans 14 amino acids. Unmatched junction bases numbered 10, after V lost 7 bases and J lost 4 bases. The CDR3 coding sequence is TGTGCCAGCACCCCTGTACAGGGGTGGTACGAGCAGTACTTC. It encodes CASTPVQGWYEQYF.

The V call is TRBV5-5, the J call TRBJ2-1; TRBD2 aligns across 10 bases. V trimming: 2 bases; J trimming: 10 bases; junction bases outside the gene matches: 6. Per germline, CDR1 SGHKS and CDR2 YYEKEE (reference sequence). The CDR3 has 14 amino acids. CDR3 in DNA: TGTGCCAGCAGCTTAGCGGGAGGGCCTGGGGAGCAGTTCTTC. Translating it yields CASSLAGGPGEQFF.

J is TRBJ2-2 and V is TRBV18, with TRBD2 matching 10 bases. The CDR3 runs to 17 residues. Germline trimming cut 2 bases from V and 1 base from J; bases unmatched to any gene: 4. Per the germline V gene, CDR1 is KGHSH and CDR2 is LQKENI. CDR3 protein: CASSPSRLAGNTGELFF. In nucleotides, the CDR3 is TGTGCCAGCTCACCATCGAGACTAGCGGGGAACACCGGGGAGCTGTTTTTT.

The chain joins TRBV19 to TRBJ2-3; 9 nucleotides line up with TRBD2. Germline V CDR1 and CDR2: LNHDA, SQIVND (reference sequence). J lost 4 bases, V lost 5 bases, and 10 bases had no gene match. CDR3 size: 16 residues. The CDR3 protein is CASSAIAGAWSDTQYF. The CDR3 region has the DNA TGTGCCAGTAGTGCTATAGCGGGAGCCTGGTCAGATACGCAGTATTTT.

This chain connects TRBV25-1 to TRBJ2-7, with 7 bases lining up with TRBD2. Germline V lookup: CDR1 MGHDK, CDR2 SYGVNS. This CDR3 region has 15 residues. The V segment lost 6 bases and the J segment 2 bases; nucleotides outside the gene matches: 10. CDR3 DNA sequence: TGTGCCAGCAGCCCGATTGGGGGGGGTCCCTACGAGCAGTACTTC. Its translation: CASSPIGGGPYEQYF.

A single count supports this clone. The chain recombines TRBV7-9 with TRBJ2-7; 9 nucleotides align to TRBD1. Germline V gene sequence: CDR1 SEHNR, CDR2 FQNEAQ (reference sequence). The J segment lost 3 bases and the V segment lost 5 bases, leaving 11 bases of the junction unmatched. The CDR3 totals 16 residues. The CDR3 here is CASSHLGQGTGYEQYF. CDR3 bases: TGTGCCAGCAGCCACTTAGGACAGGGGACGGGCTACGAGCAGTACTTC. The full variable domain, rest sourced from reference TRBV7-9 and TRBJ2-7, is DTGVSQNPRHKITKRGQNVTFRCDPISEHNRLYWYRQTLGQGPEFLTYFQNEAQLEKSRLLSDRFSAERPKGSFSTLEIQRTEQGDSAMYLCASSHLGQGTGYEQYFGPGTRLTVT.

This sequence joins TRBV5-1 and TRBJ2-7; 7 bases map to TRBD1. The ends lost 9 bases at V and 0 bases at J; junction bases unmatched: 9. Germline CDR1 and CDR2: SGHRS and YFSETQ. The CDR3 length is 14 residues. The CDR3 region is CATKPGTVSYEQYF. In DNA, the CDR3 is TGCGCCACCAAACCAGGGACAGTCTCCTACGAGCAGTACTTC.

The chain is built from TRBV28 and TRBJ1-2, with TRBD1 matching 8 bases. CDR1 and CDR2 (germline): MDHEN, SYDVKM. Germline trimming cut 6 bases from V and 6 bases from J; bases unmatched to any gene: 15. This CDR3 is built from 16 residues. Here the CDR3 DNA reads TGTGCCAGCAGCACCCCTTTTGGCAGGGGGCAAGATGGCTACACCTTC. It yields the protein CASSTPFGRGQDGYTF.

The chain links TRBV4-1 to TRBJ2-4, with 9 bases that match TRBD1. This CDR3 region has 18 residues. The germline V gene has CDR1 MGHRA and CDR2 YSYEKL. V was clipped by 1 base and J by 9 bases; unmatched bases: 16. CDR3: CASSQVNRGLVLEGIQYF. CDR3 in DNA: TGCGCCAGCAGCCAAGTAAACAGGGGGCTTGTACTAGAAGGCATTCAGTACTTC.